These 26 T cell receptor beta chains originate from one sample sequenced in a study of read filtering for tumor transcriptome and immune sequencing. From 300 to 400 ng of RNA, a library with molecular barcoded alpha/delta and beta/gamma adaptors was made. TCRdb re-called the reads with MiXCR, one entry per CDR3 protein. The data show approximately 65,000 distinct CDR3 sequences, more than 11% seen once. Sequenced material: a population of CD138-negative cells sorted from bone marrow. The receptor set was obtained from a donor older than 35 with multiple myeloma.

This clonotype was seen a handful of times. The V and J genes are TRBV20-1 and TRBJ2-1; 10 bases match TRBD1. The germline V gene has CDR1 DFQATT and CDR2 SNEGSKA (reference sequence). Trimming took 8 bases from V and 4 from J; bases not matched to a gene: 8. CDR3 size: 14 residues. The CDR3 reads CSTSGTGAYNEQFF. The CDR3 bases are TGCAGTACTTCCGGGACAGGGGCGTACAATGAGCAGTTCTTC.

The gene calls are TRBV29-1 and TRBJ2-5; maybe TRBD2 (5 bases). The V end lost 4 bases, the J end lost 5 bases, and 11 bases lay between the germline ends. Per the germline V gene, CDR1 is SQVTM and CDR2 is ANQGSEA. The CDR3 spans 12 residues. This CDR3 reads CSVAPGMETQYF. The CDR3 nucleotides read TGCAGCGTTGCACCGGGAATGGAGACCCAGTACTTC. Looking up the rest from reference TRBV29-1 and TRBJ2-5 gives the full variable domain: SAVISQKPSRDICQRGTSLTIQCQVDSQVTMMFWYRQQPGQSLTLIATANQGSEATYESGFVIDKFPISRPNLTFSTLTVSNMSPEDSSIYLCSVAPGMETQYFGPGTRLLVL.

This clonotype was picked up many times. CDR3 amino acids: CASSSVAETYEQYF. CDR3 nucleotides: TGCGCCAGCAGTTCCGTAGCGGAGACCTACGAGCAGTACTTC. This chain joins TRBV5-1 and TRBJ2-7, with D possibly TRBD2 on 6 matching bases. The CDR3 has 14 residues. Trimming removed 5 bases from V and 2 bases from J, with 14 bases in between. The germline CDR1 and CDR2 sequences are SGHRS and YFSETQ.

Ten or more counts support this clonotype. The gene calls are TRBV29-1 and TRBJ1-1; D is unresolved. V gave up 7 bases and J gave up 0 bases, with 12 bases separating them. The CDR3 totals 13 residues. CDR1 and CDR2 (germline): SQVTM, ANQGSEA. The CDR3 protein is CSATDTMNTEAFF. The CDR3 DNA sequence: TGCAGCGCTACAGACACAATGAACACTGAAGCTTTCTTT. The entire variable domain, with the rest obtained from reference TRBV29-1 and TRBJ1-1, is as follows: SAVISQKPSRDICQRGTSLTIQCQVDSQVTMMFWYRQQPGQSLTLIATANQGSEATYESGFVIDKFPISRPNLTFSTLTVSNMSPEDSSIYLCSATDTMNTEAFFGQGTRLTVV.

This clonotype was picked up many times. The chain joins TRBV12-3 or TRBV12-4 to TRBJ2-3, with a tentative D call TRBD1 (5 bases). The V and J ends lost 3 bases and 5 bases respectively, with 12 bases between them. The CDR3 has 14 amino acids. The DNA for the CDR3 is TGTGCCAGCAGTTTTGGGGCTGGGGTAGATACGCAGTATTTT. Protein: CASSFGAGVDTQYF.

Only a few counts were recorded for this clonotype. CDR3 sequence reads: CASNGGYEQYF. CDR3 sequence (DNA): TGCGCCAGCAACGGAGGGTACGAGCAGTACTTC. The rearrangement joins TRBV5-1 to TRBJ2-7; D might be TRBD2 (6 bases). CDR1 is SGHRS, CDR2 YFSETQ, per germline. CDR3 length equals 11 residues. The V gene lost 6 bases and the J gene lost 4 bases, with 8 bases spanning the gap.

This clonotype occurred many times. The rearrangement uses TRBV20-1 and TRBJ2-7, with 11 bases identical to TRBD2. Germline values: CDR1 DFQATT, CDR2 SNEGSKA (reference sequence). V lost 5 bases, J lost 4 bases, and 10 bases stayed unmatched. The CDR3 has 15 amino acids. The CDR3 reads CSAYTSASGGYEQYF. The DNA of the CDR3 is TGCAGTGCTTACACCTCGGCTAGCGGGGGGTACGAGCAGTACTTC.

This clonotype was picked up a small number of times. A single base separates this from a much larger clone, so it may be a read error. V usage is TRBV12-3 or TRBV12-4 and J usage is TRBJ2-3; D is unclear. Trimming stripped 4 bases from V and 1 base from J, with 9 bases between. The CDR3 is made up of 14 amino acids. The CDR3 nucleotides are TGTGCCAGCAGTTCCCGGGCAGGCACAGATACGCAGTATTTT. This sequence encodes CASSSRAGTDTQYF.

Ten or more counts support this clonotype. The chain links TRBV9 to TRBJ2-5; 10 bases fit TRBD2. CDR1 is SGDLS, CDR2 YYNGEE, per germline. J gave up 4 bases and V 2 bases, and 5 bases lay outside the gene matches. The CDR3 length is 15 residues. DNA for the CDR3: TGTGCCAGCAGCGTTGGCTTAGCGGGAGGAGAGACCCAGTACTTC. Amino acid sequence: CASSVGLAGGETQYF.

This clonotype was found many times. V usage is TRBV14 and J usage is TRBJ2-1; maybe TRBD2 (6 bases). This CDR3 contains 13 residues. V lost 0 bases to trimming and J lost 13 bases, with 13 bases between them. Germline loops: CDR1 SGHDN, CDR2 FVKESK. The CDR3 region is CASSQEWGEGQFF. The CDR3 nucleotides are TGTGCCAGCAGCCAAGAATGGGGGGAAGGTCAGTTCTTC.

This clonotype was recorded a few times. The rearrangement links TRBV7-9 to TRBJ1-4; D is uncertain. The CDR3 loop spans 14 amino acids. Trimming removed 1 base at V and 4 bases at J, with 7 bases between. CDR1 and CDR2 (germline): SEHNR, FQNEAQ (reference sequence). As DNA, the CDR3 is TGTGCCAGCAGCTTAGAACCAATTAATGAAAAACTGTTTTTT. Protein: CASSLEPINEKLFF.

This clonotype was observed many times. The chain uses TRBV11-3 and TRBJ2-5; possible D gene TRBD1, 6 bases. The germline V gene encodes CDR1 SGHNT and CDR2 YENEEA. Trimming stripped 4 bases from V and 1 base from J, with 10 bases between. This CDR3 spans 14 amino acids. CDR3 DNA sequence: TGTGCCAGCAGCTGGAGGACAGTCCAAGAGACCCAGTACTTC. Translation: CASSWRTVQETQYF.

This clonotype was counted many times. The rearrangement joins TRBV6-2 or TRBV6-3 to TRBJ2-3, with 11 bases identical to TRBD2. The germline CDR1 and CDR2 sequences are MNHEY and SVGEGT. Germline trimming cut 0 bases from V and 4 bases from J; bases unmatched to any gene: 12. The CDR3 spans 19 residues. The CDR3 DNA sequence: TGTGCCAGCAGTTACTCGAGGGACGGAGGGACTAGCGGCTCAGATACGCAGTATTTT. Protein sequence: CASSYSRDGGTSGSDTQYF.

This clonotype was recorded at least ten times. V usage is TRBV7-8 and J usage is TRBJ2-1; D perhaps matches TRBD2 (6 bases). V was clipped by 2 bases and J by 4 bases, with 9 bases between them. Germline V gives CDR1 SGHVS, CDR2 FQNEAQ. This CDR3 comprises 14 residues. CDR3 bases: TGTGCCAGCAGCTTATTCGGGAGTTACAATGAGCAGTTCTTC. Its translation is CASSLFGSYNEQFF.

Ten or more counts support this clonotype. The chain is built from TRBV6-5 and TRBJ2-3; D is ambiguous. Germline lookup yields CDR1 MNHEY and CDR2 SVGAGI. The CDR3 runs to 13 residues. V lost 2 bases to trimming and J lost 0 bases, with 3 bases between them. For the CDR3, the DNA is TGTGCCAGCAGTTACGCTAGCACAGATACGCAGTATTTT. Protein: CASSYASTDTQYF.

This clonotype was recorded at least ten times. The chain links TRBV4-2 to TRBJ2-3; D is perhaps TRBD1 (5 bases). This CDR3 has 16 amino acids. V was cut by 4 bases and J by 6 bases, with 20 bases left in between. Germline CDR1 and CDR2: LGHNA and YNFKEQ. CDR3 residues: CASSLLRQSLGDTQYF. The CDR3 DNA reads as TGTGCCAGCAGCCTACTAAGACAGTCCCTGGGGGATACGCAGTATTTT.

This clonotype was counted ten times or more. The V call is TRBV6-5, the J call TRBJ2-7; D possibly matches TRBD1 or TRBD2 (7 bases each). V lost 6 bases to trimming and J lost 2 bases, with 11 bases between them. This CDR3 contains 13 residues. CDR1 and CDR2 (germline): MNHEY, SVGAGI. CDR3 bases: TGTGCCAGCAGAGCAGGGGGGGCCTACGAGCAGTACTTC. This gives the protein CASRAGGAYEQYF.

This clonotype was seen at least ten times. The chain employs TRBV29-1 and TRBJ1-1; unclear D gene. Trimming removed 3 bases from V and 8 bases from J, with 4 bases in between. Germline CDR1 SQVTM, CDR2 ANQGSEA. This CDR3 comprises 9 residues. The CDR3 is CSVDREAFF. The CDR3 nucleotides read TGCAGCGTTGACAGGGAAGCTTTCTTT.

This clonotype has more than one count but fewer than ten. The CDR3 loop reads CASSMGPSTSTDTQYF. CDR3 in DNA: TGTGCCAGTAGTATGGGTCCGTCGACCAGCACAGATACGCAGTATTTT. The rearrangement uses TRBV19 and TRBJ2-3; D is ambiguous. The CDR3 contains 16 residues. CDR1 and CDR2 (germline): LNHDA, SQIVND (reference sequence). With 3 bases removed from V and 0 bases from J, the gap between germline ends came to 13 bases.

There are a few counts of this clonotype. A much larger clone is a single base away; this may be a read error. V and J are TRBV20-1 and TRBJ2-7; unclear D gene. Germline CDR1 and CDR2: DFQATT and SNEGSKA (reference sequence). CDR3 length: 14 amino acids. The CDR3, as DNA: TGCAGTGCTAGAGATTACATGAGCTCCCACGAGCAGTACTTC. Its translation is CSARDYMSSHEQYF.

About this clonotype: This may arise from a read error, as a much more abundant clone is one base away. The rearrangement joins TRBV5-6 to TRBJ2-1; 12 bases fit TRBD2. Per germline, CDR1 SGHDT and CDR2 YYEEEE. The CDR3 extends over 16 amino acids. The CDR3: CVSSLMTSGSFDEQFF. The DNA for the CDR3 is TGTGTCAGCAGCCTTATGACTAGCGGGAGCTTCGATGAGCAGTTCTTC.

This clonotype was detected many times. This chain connects TRBV2 to TRBJ1-2; D unresolved. Trimming took 5 bases from V and 7 from J, leaving 8 bases between them. This CDR3 is 11 amino acids long. Looked up from germline, CDR1 is SNHLY and CDR2 is FYNNEI. The CDR3 DNA is TGTGCCAGCAGTTTGGGTCCTGGCTACACCTTC. Amino acid sequence: CASSLGPGYTF.

This clonotype was recorded at least ten times. Germline is not matched at one junction end, which may reflect a read error. V usage is TRBV20-1 and J usage is TRBJ2-4; 15 bases are shared with TRBD2. The CDR3 runs to 14 residues. Germline V gene sequence: CDR1 DFQATT, CDR2 SNEGSKA (reference sequence). The CDR3 loop reads CSARDRTSGRASSF. The CDR3 nucleotides are TGCAGTGCTAGAGACAGGACTAGCGGGAGGGCCTCTAGCTTC.

Ten or more counts support this clonotype. V is TRBV7-3 and J is TRBJ2-1, with 9 bases that match TRBD2. Losses at the gene ends were 6 bases for V and 0 bases for J; bases not matched to a gene: 6. Germline V gene data show CDR1 as SGHTA and CDR2 as FQGTGA. This CDR3 contains 16 residues. The CDR3 here is CASRKIAGDSYNEQFF. The CDR3 region has the DNA TGTGCCAGCAGGAAAATAGCGGGAGACTCCTACAATGAGCAGTTCTTC.

This clonotype was seen a few times. A read error may explain this, as a much larger clone is one base away. The CDR3 DNA reads TGTGCCAGCAGCCTAAATACAGGGTTAAACACTGAAGCTTCCTTT. It translates to CASSLNTGLNTEASF. V is TRBV7-9 and J is TRBJ1-1, with a possible D match to TRBD1 (6 bases). The CDR3 is made up of 15 amino acids. Per germline, CDR1 SEHNR and CDR2 FQNEAQ (reference sequence).

This clonotype was detected a few times. The chain combines TRBV24-1 with TRBJ2-1; D may correspond to TRBD1 or TRBD2 (5 bases each). The V end was cut by 0 bases, the J end by 6 bases, with 14 bases between. Germline-derived CDR1 and CDR2 are KGHDR and SFDVKD. This CDR3 is 16 amino acids long. CDR3 sequence reads: CATSDLRGRGGNEQFF. DNA for the CDR3: TGTGCCACCAGTGATTTGCGGGGACGAGGTGGCAATGAGCAGTTCTTC.